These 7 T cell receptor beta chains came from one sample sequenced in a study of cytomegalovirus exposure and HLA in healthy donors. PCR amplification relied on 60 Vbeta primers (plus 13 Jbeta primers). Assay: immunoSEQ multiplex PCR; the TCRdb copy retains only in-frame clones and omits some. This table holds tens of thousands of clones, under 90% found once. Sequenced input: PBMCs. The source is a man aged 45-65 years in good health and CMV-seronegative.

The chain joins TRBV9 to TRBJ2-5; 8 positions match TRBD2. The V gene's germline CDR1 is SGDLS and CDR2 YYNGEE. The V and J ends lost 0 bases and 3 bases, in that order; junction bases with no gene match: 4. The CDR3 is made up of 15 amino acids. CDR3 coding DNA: TGTGCCAGCAGCGTAGCGGGGGGGTTAAAAGAGACCCAGTACTTC. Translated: CASSVAGGLKETQYF.

The CDR3 region is CASSSAADSQNTGELFF. Written as DNA, the CDR3 is TGTGCCAGCAGTTCCGCTGCTGACAGCCAGAACACCGGGGAGCTGTTTTTT. V and J are TRBV28 and TRBJ2-2; TRBD1 might be the D (5 bases). Per the germline V gene, CDR1 is MDHEN and CDR2 is SYDVKM. The CDR3 runs 17 residues. The V and J ends lost 4 bases and 1 base respectively, with 16 bases between them.

Here the CDR3 reads CASSPNQETQYF. The CDR3 DNA follows: TGTGCCAGCAGCCCAAACCAAGAGACCCAGTACTTC. The chain employs TRBV9 and TRBJ2-5; D is ambiguous. This CDR3 is 12 amino acids long. Germline lookup yields CDR1 SGDLS and CDR2 YYNGEE. V shed 4 bases and J shed 0 bases, with 4 bases lying between them.

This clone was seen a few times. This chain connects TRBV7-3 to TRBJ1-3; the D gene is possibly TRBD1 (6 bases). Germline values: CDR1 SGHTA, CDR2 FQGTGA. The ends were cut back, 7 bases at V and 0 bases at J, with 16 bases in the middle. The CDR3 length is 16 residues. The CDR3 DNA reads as TGTGCCAGCAACCCAGGGGTAGTCGACTCTGGAAACACCATATATTTT. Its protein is CASNPGVVDSGNTIYF.

The CDR3 coding sequence is TGTGCCAGCACCCCTTTCGGGGTTAGCACAGATACGCAGTATTTT. Its translation: CASTPFGVSTDTQYF. This chain joins TRBV9 and TRBJ2-3; weak D call: TRBD2 (5 bases). The CDR3 extends over 15 amino acids. Trimming stripped 6 bases from V and 0 bases from J, with 14 bases between. Per the germline V gene, CDR1 is SGDLS and CDR2 is YYNGEE.

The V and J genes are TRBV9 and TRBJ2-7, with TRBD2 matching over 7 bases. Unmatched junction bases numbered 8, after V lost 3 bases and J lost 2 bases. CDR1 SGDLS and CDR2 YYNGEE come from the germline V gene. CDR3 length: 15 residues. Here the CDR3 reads CASSAEGGFAYEQYF. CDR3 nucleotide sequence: TGTGCCAGCAGCGCGGAGGGAGGGTTTGCCTACGAGCAGTACTTC.

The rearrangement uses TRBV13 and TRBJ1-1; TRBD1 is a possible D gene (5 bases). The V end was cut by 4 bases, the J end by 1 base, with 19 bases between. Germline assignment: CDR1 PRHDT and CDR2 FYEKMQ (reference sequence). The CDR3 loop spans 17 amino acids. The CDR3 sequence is CASSSNPDFQGNTEAFF. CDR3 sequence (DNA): TGTGCCAGCAGCTCAAACCCCGATTTCCAGGGGAACACTGAAGCTTTCTTT.